The T cell receptor beta chain described here comes from a study of T cell responses to AZD1222 COVID-19 vaccine. General observations from the study: CD4 TCRs associated with vaccination spanned spike, dominating at 160-218 and 743-854.

The table came from immunoSEQ multiplex PCR; TCRdb's copy has only in-frame clones and leaves some out. Among 100,000 to 150,000 clones listed, about 90% were seen once. The sample holds one count of this clone. The antigen is not known. Sequences were derived from peripheral blood, sampled on day 0 of AZD1222 vaccination. This sequence originates from an adult in good health.

CDR3 in amino acids: CASSVGGGPTGELFF. The CDR3 DNA reads as TGTGCCAGCAGCGTAGGTGGGGGGCCCACCGGGGAGCTGTTTTTT. The chain employs TRBV9 and TRBJ2-2, with D possibly called TRBD1 or TRBD2 (6 bases each). This CDR3 is 15 amino acids long. From germline, CDR1 is SGDLS and CDR2 YYNGEE. Trimming left V 0 bases short and J 4 bases short, with 10 bases between.